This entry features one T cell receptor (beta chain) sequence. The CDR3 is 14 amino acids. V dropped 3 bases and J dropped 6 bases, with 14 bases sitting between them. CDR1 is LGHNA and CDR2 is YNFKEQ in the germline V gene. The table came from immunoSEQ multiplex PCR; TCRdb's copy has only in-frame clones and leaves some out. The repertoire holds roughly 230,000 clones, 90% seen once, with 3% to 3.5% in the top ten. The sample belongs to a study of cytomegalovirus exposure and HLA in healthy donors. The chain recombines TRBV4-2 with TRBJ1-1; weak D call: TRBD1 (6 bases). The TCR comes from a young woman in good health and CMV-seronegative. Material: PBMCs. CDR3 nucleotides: TGTGCCAGCAGCCATCTGACAGGTGGGGCTGAAGCTTTCTTT. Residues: CASSHLTGGAEAFF.